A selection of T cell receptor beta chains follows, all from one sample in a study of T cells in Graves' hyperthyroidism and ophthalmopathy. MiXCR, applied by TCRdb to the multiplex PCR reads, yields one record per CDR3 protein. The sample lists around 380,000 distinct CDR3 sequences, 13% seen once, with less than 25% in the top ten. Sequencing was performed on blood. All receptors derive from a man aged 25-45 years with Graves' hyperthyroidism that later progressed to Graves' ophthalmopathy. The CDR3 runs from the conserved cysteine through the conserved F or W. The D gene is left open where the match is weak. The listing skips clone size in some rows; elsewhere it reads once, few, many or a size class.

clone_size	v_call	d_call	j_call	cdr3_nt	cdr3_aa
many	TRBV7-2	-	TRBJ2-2	TGTGCCAGCAGCTTAGGGGGTGGCGGGGAGCTGTTTTTT	CASSLGGGGELFF
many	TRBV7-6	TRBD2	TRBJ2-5	TGTGCCAGCAGCTTGGAACGGGGGGTTTTAGAGACCCAGTACTTC	CASSLERGVLETQYF
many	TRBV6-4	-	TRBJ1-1	TGTGCCAGCAGTGACAGGTCGAACACTGAAGCTTTCTTT	CASSDRSNTEAFF
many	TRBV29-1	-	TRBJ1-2	TGCAGCGTGGGAATATGGAGCGGAGGCTACACCTTC	CSVGIWSGGYTF
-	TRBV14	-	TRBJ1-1	TGTGCCAGCAGCCAAGAAGGCCAGGCGAACACTAAAGCTTTCTTT	CASSQEGQANTKAFF
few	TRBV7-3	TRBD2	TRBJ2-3	TGTGCCAGCAGCTCACTAGCGATTAGCACAGATACGCAGTATTTT	CASSSLAISTDTQYF
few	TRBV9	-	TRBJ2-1	TGTGCCAGCAGCATTGGACCCCGCCATTTTGGCTACAATGAGCAGTTCTTC	CASSIGPRHFGYNEQFF
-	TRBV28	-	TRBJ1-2	TGTGCCAGCAGCCCAACAGGGTTCAGGGGCTACACCTTC	CASSPTGFRGYTF
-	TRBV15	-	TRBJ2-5	TGTGCCACCAGCAGAGATTTCGCGGACTGGGAGACCCAGTACTTC	CATSRDFADWETQYF
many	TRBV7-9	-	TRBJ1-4	TGTGCCAGCAGCTTGGCGGGTCCTAATGAAAAACTGTTTTTT	CASSLAGPNEKLFF
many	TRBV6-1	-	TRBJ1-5	TGTGCCAGCAGACAAAAGGGCGATCAGCCCCAGCATTTT	CASRQKGDQPQHF
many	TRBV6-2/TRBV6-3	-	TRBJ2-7	TGTGCCAGCCAGCCACGCTCCTACGAGCAGTACTTC	CASQPRSYEQYF
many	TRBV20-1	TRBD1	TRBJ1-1	TGCAGTGCTAGAGTTTCGACAGGGGGCACTGAAGCTTTCTTT	CSARVSTGGTEAFF
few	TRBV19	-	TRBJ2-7	TGTGCCAGTAGTGCCGGGACCCGCTCCTACGAGCAGTACTTC	CASSAGTRSYEQYF
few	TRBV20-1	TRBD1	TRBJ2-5	TGCAGTGCCCCCACCCGGGACAGCCGTCAGACCCAGTACTTC	CSAPTRDSRQTQYF
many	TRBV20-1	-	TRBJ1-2	TGCAGTGCTAGTGGAAGCGGACAGACCTATGGCTACACCTTC	CSASGSGQTYGYTF
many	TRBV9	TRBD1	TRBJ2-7	TGTGCCAGCAGCATCCGGGACAGGGGCGACGAGCAGTACTTC	CASSIRDRGDEQYF
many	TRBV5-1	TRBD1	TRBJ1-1	TGCGCCAGCCAACGAGGACAGGGGGCCACTGAAGCTTTCTTT	CASQRGQGATEAFF
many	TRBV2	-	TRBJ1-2	TGTGCCAGCAGGGGTCTCCGGGGAGGGAAAAATGGCTACACCTTC	CASRGLRGGKNGYTF
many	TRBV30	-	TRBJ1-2	TGTGCCTGGGATTTCCTTGGAGGCTACACCTTC	CAWDFLGGYTF
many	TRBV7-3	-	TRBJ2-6	TGTGCCAGCAGCGCATCGGGGGCTGCTGGGGCCAACGTCCTGACTTTC	CASSASGAAGANVLTF
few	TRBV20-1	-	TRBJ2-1	TGCAGTGCTGAGGGACTCACATCCTACAATGAGCAGTTCTTC	CSAEGLTSYNEQFF
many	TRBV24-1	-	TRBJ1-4	TGTGCCACCAGTGATTCGAAAGTGGGGTCTGAAAAACTGTTTTTT	CATSDSKVGSEKLFF
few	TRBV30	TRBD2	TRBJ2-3	TGTGCCTGGACGAGCGGGGGATTAGGTACGCAGTATTTT	CAWTSGGLGTQYF
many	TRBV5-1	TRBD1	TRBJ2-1	TGCGCCAGCAGCTGGACAGGGGGCTCGTACAATGAGCAGTTCTTC	CASSWTGGSYNEQFF
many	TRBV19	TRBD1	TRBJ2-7	TGTGCCAGTAGTTCATGGACAGGAACCTACGAGCAGTACTTC	CASSSWTGTYEQYF
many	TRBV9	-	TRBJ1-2	TGTGCCAGCAGCGTAGACTTCAACTATGGCTACACCTTC	CASSVDFNYGYTF
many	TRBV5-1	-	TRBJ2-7	TGCGCCAGCAGCTGGGCGGGCGGATACTCCTACGAGCAGTACTTC	CASSWAGGYSYEQYF
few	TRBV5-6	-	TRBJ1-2	TGTGCCAGCAGCTTCTTAGGGGCCTTCGATGGCTACACCTTC	CASSFLGAFDGYTF
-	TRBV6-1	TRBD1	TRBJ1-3	TGTGCCACCGAGCTAACAGGGGGCCTTTTCTCTGGAAACACCATATATTTT	CATELTGGLFSGNTIYF
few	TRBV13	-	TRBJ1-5	TGTGCCAGCAGCGTAGGAATTAGCAATCAGCCCCAGCATTTT	CASSVGISNQPQHF
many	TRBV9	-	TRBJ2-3	TGTGCCAGCGCTCACACAGATACGCAGTATTTT	CASAHTDTQYF
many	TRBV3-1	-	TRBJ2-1	TGTGCCAGCAGCCAAGATTGGGGGCATGAGCAGTTCTTC	CASSQDWGHEQFF
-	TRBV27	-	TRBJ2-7	TGTGCCAGCAGCCCCACCGGGGGCCACTCCTACGAGCAGTACTTC	CASSPTGGHSYEQYF
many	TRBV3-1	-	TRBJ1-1	TGTGCCAGCAACTTAGGGGACACTGAAGCTTTCTTT	CASNLGDTEAFF
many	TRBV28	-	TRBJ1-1	TGTGCCAGCAAAGTCGATAAAGCTTTCTTT	CASKVDKAFF
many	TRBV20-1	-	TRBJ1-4	TGCAGTGCTAGAGTCCAGGGAGATGAAAAACTGTTTTTT	CSARVQGDEKLFF
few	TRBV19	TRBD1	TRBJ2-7	TGTGCCAGTAGTCTCCGGACAGGGAGATCCTACGAGCAGTACTTC	CASSLRTGRSYEQYF
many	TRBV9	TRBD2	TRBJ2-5	TGTGCCAGCAGCCCAGGGACTAGCGGACGGGAGACCCAGTACTTC	CASSPGTSGRETQYF
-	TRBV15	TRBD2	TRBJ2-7	TGTGCCACCAGCAGGGATAGACTAGCTCTCGAGCAGTACTTC	CATSRDRLALEQYF
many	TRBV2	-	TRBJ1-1	TGTGCCAGCATAGGGAAAATCGTCACTGAAGCTTTCTTT	CASIGKIVTEAFF